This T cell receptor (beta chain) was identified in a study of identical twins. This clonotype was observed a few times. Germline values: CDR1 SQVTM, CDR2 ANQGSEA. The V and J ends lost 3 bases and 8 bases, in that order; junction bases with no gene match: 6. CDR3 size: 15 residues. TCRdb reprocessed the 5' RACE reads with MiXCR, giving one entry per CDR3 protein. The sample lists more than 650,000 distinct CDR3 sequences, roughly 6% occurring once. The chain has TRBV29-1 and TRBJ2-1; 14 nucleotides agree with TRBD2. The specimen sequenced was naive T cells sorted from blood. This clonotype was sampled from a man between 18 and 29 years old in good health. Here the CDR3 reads CSVDGLAGGMDEQFF. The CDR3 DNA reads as TGCAGCGTTGACGGACTAGCGGGAGGAATGGATGAGCAGTTCTTC.